One and the same sample provided the 13 T cell receptor beta chains below, sequenced in a study of blood T cell repertoires in COVID-19. Measured with immunoSEQ multiplex PCR; TCRdb has only the in-frame clones, and not every one. The sample lists 150,000 to 200,000 clones; about 85% were seen once. The sample comprised peripheral blood. The receptors shown here come from a man aged 70-80 years with active or convalescent COVID-19.

DNA of the CDR3: TGTGCCAGTAGCGTTACAGTAAGCTATGGCTACACCTTC. It yields the protein CASSVTVSYGYTF. The chain combines TRBV19 with TRBJ1-2; D unresolved. The CDR3 is 13 residues long. Trimming took 6 bases from V and 4 from J, leaving 12 bases between them. The V gene's germline CDR1 is LNHDA and CDR2 SQIVND (reference sequence).

The DNA for the CDR3 is TGTGCCAGCAGACCTACAGGGGGCGGGGAGCTGTTTTTT. Protein product: CASRPTGGGELFF. This chain uses TRBV6-2 or TRBV6-3 with TRBJ2-2; 8 bases are a match to TRBD1. Trimming at V came to 6 bases and at J to 7 bases, leaving 4 bases not matched to a gene. CDR3 length: 13 residues. Germline V gene data show CDR1 as MNHEY and CDR2 as SVGEGT.

The gene calls are TRBV10-2 and TRBJ1-1; no clear D. V shed 7 bases and J shed 1 base, with 13 bases lying between them. There are 14 residues in the CDR3. CDR1 is WSHSY, CDR2 SAAADI, per germline. The CDR3: CASTSSPPNTEAFF. The CDR3, as DNA: TGCGCCAGCACCTCTTCCCCCCCGAACACTGAAGCTTTCTTT.

The chain uses TRBV6-5 and TRBJ2-1; perhaps TRBD2 as D (5 bases). V lost 0 bases, J lost 0 bases, and 9 bases lay in between. The CDR3 has 16 residues. Germline V gene sequence: CDR1 MNHEY, CDR2 SVGAGI. DNA for the CDR3: TGTGCCAGCAGTTACTCTGCCGGGAACTCCTACAATGAGCAGTTCTTC. It is translated as CASSYSAGNSYNEQFF.

V and J are TRBV11-2 and TRBJ2-1; TRBD2 matches 7 bases. Germline V gene lookup returns CDR1 SGHAT and CDR2 FQNNGV. The CDR3 has 16 residues. With 3 bases clipped from V and 3 bases from J, the junction kept 8 bases outside the gene matches. CDR3 sequence: CASSFLSSGNYNEQFF. The CDR3 bases are TGTGCCAGCAGCTTTTTGTCTAGCGGCAACTACAATGAGCAGTTCTTC.

This chain uses TRBV27 with TRBJ2-2, with 11 bases matching TRBD2. From germline, CDR1 is MNHEY and CDR2 SMNVEV (reference sequence). V lost 3 bases, J lost 5 bases, and 2 bases stayed unmatched. CDR3 length: 15 residues. The CDR3 here is CASSFGTSGTGELFF. The CDR3 DNA reads TGTGCCAGCAGTTTCGGGACTAGCGGAACCGGGGAGCTGTTTTTT.

V is TRBV28 and J is TRBJ2-7; tentatively, D is TRBD2 (6 bases). This CDR3 is 14 amino acids long. Germline lookup yields CDR1 MDHEN and CDR2 SYDVKM. Trimming removed 5 bases from V and 2 bases from J, with 13 bases in between. The chain's CDR3 is CASSPPTRAYEQYF. As DNA, the CDR3 is TGTGCCAGCAGTCCCCCGACTAGAGCCTACGAGCAGTACTTC.

This clone was seen a handful of times. The gene calls are TRBV21-1 and TRBJ2-6; the table's D call TRBD1 went unverified against the DNA. TRBV21-1 is classified as a pseudogene. The CDR3 length is 11 residues. Here the CDR3 reads CAGAGANVLTF. CDR3 nucleotides: TGTGCCGGGGCCGGGGCCAACGTCCTGACTTTC.

This clone appeared a few times. The gene calls are TRBV28 and TRBJ1-5; D call uncertain. V lost 4 bases and J lost 3, with 16 bases in between. Germline assignment: CDR1 MDHEN and CDR2 SYDVKM. This CDR3 has 16 residues. This CDR3 reads CASSSITRGNNQPQHF. The CDR3 DNA is TGTGCCAGCAGTTCCATCACCCGGGGAAACAATCAGCCCCAGCATTTT. Complete variable domain (other parts from reference TRBV28 and TRBJ1-5): DVKVTQSSRYLVKRTGEKVFLECVQDMDHENMFWYRQDPGLGLRLIYFSYDVKMKEKGDIPEGYSVSREKKERFSLILESASTNQTSMYLCASSSITRGNNQPQHFGDGTRLSIL.

The chain recombines TRBV25-1 with TRBJ2-7; TRBD2 might be the D (6 bases). Germline V CDR1 and CDR2: MGHDK, SYGVNS. V was cut by 5 bases and J by 3 bases, with 17 bases left in between. The CDR3 is 15 amino acids. The CDR3 region has the DNA TGTGCCAGCAGTCCTCCGGGGGTCGCCAACTACGAGCAGTACTTC. It encodes CASSPPGVANYEQYF.

The chain has TRBV5-1 and TRBJ1-4; a weak D match, TRBD1 (5 bases). This CDR3 has 16 residues. Trimming stripped 1 base from V and 0 bases from J, with 10 bases between. Germline V gives CDR1 SGHRS, CDR2 YFSETQ. DNA for the CDR3: TGCGCCAGCAGCTTGATCGGGGGGACAACTAATGAAAAACTGTTTTTT. This translates into CASSLIGGTTNEKLFF.

This chain connects TRBV18 to TRBJ1-6; D possibly corresponds to TRBD1 (5 bases). The CDR3 totals 12 residues. CDR1 KGHSH and CDR2 LQKENI come from the germline V gene. Trimming cost V 3 bases and J 10 bases, with 7 bases left between them. The chain's CDR3 is CASSPDKSPLHF. The CDR3 region has the DNA TGTGCCAGCTCACCGGACAAATCACCCCTCCACTTT. The complete variable domain, with remaining parts taken from reference TRBV18 and TRBJ1-6, reads NAGVMQNPRHLVRRRGQEARLRCSPMKGHSHVYWYRQLPEEGLKFMVYLQKENIIDESGMPKERFSAEFPKEGPSILRIQQVVRGDSAAYFCASSPDKSPLHFGNGTRLTVT.

J is TRBJ2-1 and V is TRBV29-1; D is undetermined. V shed 4 bases and J shed 6 bases, with 10 bases lying between them. CDR3 size: 12 residues. Germline V gene lookup returns CDR1 SQVTM and CDR2 ANQGSEA. CDR3 in DNA: TGCAGCGTTGTACCCCGGTCCAATGAGCAGTTCTTC. Amino acid sequence: CSVVPRSNEQFF.